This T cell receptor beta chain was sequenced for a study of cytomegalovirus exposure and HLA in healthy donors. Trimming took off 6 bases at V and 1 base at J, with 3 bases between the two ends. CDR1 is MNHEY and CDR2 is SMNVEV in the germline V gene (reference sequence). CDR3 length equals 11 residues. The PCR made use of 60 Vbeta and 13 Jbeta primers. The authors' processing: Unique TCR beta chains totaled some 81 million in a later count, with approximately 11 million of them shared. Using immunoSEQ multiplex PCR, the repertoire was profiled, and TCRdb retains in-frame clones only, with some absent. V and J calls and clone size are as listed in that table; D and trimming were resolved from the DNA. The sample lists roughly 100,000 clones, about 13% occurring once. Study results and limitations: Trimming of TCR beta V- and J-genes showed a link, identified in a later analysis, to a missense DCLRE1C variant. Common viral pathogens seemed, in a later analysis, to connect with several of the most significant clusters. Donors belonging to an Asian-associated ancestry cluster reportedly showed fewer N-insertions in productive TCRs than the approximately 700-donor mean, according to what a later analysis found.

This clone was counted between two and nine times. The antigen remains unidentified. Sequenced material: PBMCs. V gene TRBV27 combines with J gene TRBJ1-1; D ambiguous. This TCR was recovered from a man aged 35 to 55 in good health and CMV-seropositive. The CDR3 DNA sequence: TGTGCCAGCAGACAGAACACTGAAGCTTTCTTT. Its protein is CASRQNTEAFF.